Below, 12 T cell receptor beta chains from the same sample are listed, as sequenced in a study of shared clonotypes between healthy human individuals. Data came from immunoSEQ multiplex PCR; TCRdb stores just in-frame clones and leaves some out. The table lists some 500,000 clones, approximately 94% of them singletons. The specimen was naive CD4+ T cells sorted from blood. Specified subset: CD45RA+ positively selected. The receptors stem from a woman in her twenties or thirties in good health.

CDR3 nucleotide sequence: TGTGCCAGCAGCTATGACAGGCACACTGAAGCTTTCTTT. Its translation is CASSYDRHTEAFF. The V call is TRBV4-2, the J call TRBJ1-1; a possible D gene is TRBD1 (6 bases). Germline CDR1 LGHNA, CDR2 YNFKEQ. The CDR3 runs 13 residues. The ends were cut back, 5 bases at V and 3 bases at J, with 10 bases in the middle.

The chain couples TRBV11-3 to TRBJ2-5; D remains ambiguous. V dropped 2 bases and J dropped 5 bases, with 9 bases sitting between them. CDR3 size: 13 residues. Germline V CDR1 and CDR2: SGHNT, YENEEA. The CDR3 region has the DNA TGTGCCAGCAGCTTAAGGCTGGGGGAGACCCAGTACTTC. It translates to CASSLRLGETQYF.

The chain couples TRBV19 to TRBJ2-3; 7 positions match TRBD1. Trimming at V came to 3 bases and at J to 3 bases, leaving 6 bases not matched to a gene. Germline-derived CDR1 and CDR2 are LNHDA and SQIVND (reference sequence). The CDR3 runs to 15 residues. The CDR3 protein is CASSIRGGATDTQYF. DNA of the CDR3: TGTGCCAGTAGTATCCGAGGGGGCGCGACAGATACGCAGTATTTT.

The chain carries TRBV28 and TRBJ2-7, with a tentative D call TRBD1 (6 bases). V was clipped by 1 base and J by 6 bases, with 16 bases between them. This CDR3 is 15 amino acids long. The germline gives CDR1 MDHEN, CDR2 SYDVKM. This CDR3 is CASSLYRGTGAEQYF. DNA of the CDR3: TGTGCCAGCAGTTTATATAGGGGGACGGGCGCCGAGCAGTACTTC. Looking up the rest from reference TRBV28 and TRBJ2-7 gives the full variable domain: DVKVTQSSRYLVKRTGEKVFLECVQDMDHENMFWYRQDPGLGLRLIYFSYDVKMKEKGDIPEGYSVSREKKERFSLILESASTNQTSMYLCASSLYRGTGAEQYFGPGTRLTVT.

This clone appeared once. The chain employs TRBV5-1 and TRBJ2-3, with D possibly being TRBD1 or TRBD2 (5 bases each). The CDR3 covers 13 residues. V was trimmed by 5 bases and J by 3 bases, leaving 10 bases between them. Germline values: CDR1 SGHRS, CDR2 YFSETQ. CDR3 loop: CASRMGETDTQYF. DNA of the CDR3: TGCGCCAGCAGAATGGGGGAAACAGATACGCAGTATTTT.

This clone appeared a single time. The chain uses TRBV29-1 and TRBJ1-1; D remains unclear. Trimming removed 4 bases from V and 1 base from J, with 13 bases in between. The CDR3 is 14 amino acids. Germline CDR1 reads SQVTM; CDR2 reads ANQGSEA. The CDR3 protein is CSVGSTLPNTEAFF. The CDR3 region has the DNA TGCAGCGTTGGGAGCACGCTCCCGAACACTGAAGCTTTCTTT. The variable domain in full, completed from reference TRBV29-1 and TRBJ1-1, reads SAVISQKPSRDICQRGTSLTIQCQVDSQVTMMFWYRQQPGQSLTLIATANQGSEATYESGFVIDKFPISRPNLTFSTLTVSNMSPEDSSIYLCSVGSTLPNTEAFFGQGTRLTVV.

In DNA, the CDR3 is TGTGCCAGTAGTGCATCCGGGACCCAGCCCCAGCATTTT. It encodes CASSASGTQPQHF. The chain uses TRBV19 and TRBJ1-5; tentatively, D is TRBD1 (5 bases). Trimming shortened V by 5 bases and J by 7 bases, and 12 bases separated the two germline ends. The CDR3 consists of 13 residues. CDR1 is LNHDA and CDR2 is SQIVND in the germline V gene (reference sequence).

The DNA of the CDR3 is TGTGCCATCAGAGCAAGACAGGGGCAATCCGAGCAGTACTTC. Its translation is CAIRARQGQSEQYF. The rearrangement joins TRBV10-3 to TRBJ2-7; TRBD1 matches 8 bases. With V trimmed by 6 bases and J by 6 bases, 10 bases remained unmatched. The length of the CDR3 is 14 residues. Germline CDR1 reads ENHRY; CDR2 reads SYGVKD.

V gene TRBV5-8 combines with J gene TRBJ2-2, with 8 bases fitting TRBD1. Germline values: CDR1 SGHTS, CDR2 YDEGEE. V shed 3 bases and J 5 bases; nucleotides not matched to a gene: 6. CDR3 length equals 15 residues. The CDR3 region is CASSSRTGKTGELFF. Here the CDR3 DNA reads TGTGCCAGCAGCTCACGGACAGGGAAAACCGGGGAGCTGTTTTTT.

This rearrangement joins TRBV7-9 to TRBJ2-3; D remains ambiguous. The CDR3 runs 10 residues. Trimming stripped 10 bases from V and 3 bases from J, with 5 bases between. CDR1 and CDR2 from the germline V gene are SEHNR and FQNEAQ (reference sequence). The CDR3 region has the DNA TGTGCCACCAATACAGATACGCAGTATTTT. Amino acids: CATNTDTQYF.

The J gene is TRBJ2-5, the V gene TRBV9; 11 positions match TRBD1. This CDR3 region has 16 residues. V lost 4 bases to trimming and J lost 5 bases; unmatched junction nucleotides: 10. Germline CDR1 is SGDLS and CDR2 is YYNGEE. The CDR3 here is CASSPGTGGGLETQYF. The CDR3 DNA reads as TGTGCCAGCAGCCCAGGGACAGGGGGAGGCTTGGAGACCCAGTACTTC.

V gene TRBV5-1 combines with J gene TRBJ1-2, with D possibly TRBD1 on 5 matching bases. The CDR3 is 14 amino acids. Germline loops: CDR1 SGHRS, CDR2 YFSETQ. V gave up 1 base and J gave up 1 base, with 8 bases separating them. In DNA form, the CDR3 reads TGCGCCAGCAGCTTGAACGGGGGTAACTATGGCTACACCTTC. It yields the protein CASSLNGGNYGYTF. The variable domain in full, with the rest retrieved from reference TRBV5-1 and TRBJ1-2, is KAGVTQTPRYLIKTRGQQVTLSCSPISGHRSVSWYQQTPGQGLQFLFEYFSETQRNKGNFPGRFSGRQFSNSRSEMNVSTLELGDSALYLCASSLNGGNYGYTFGSGTRLTVV.